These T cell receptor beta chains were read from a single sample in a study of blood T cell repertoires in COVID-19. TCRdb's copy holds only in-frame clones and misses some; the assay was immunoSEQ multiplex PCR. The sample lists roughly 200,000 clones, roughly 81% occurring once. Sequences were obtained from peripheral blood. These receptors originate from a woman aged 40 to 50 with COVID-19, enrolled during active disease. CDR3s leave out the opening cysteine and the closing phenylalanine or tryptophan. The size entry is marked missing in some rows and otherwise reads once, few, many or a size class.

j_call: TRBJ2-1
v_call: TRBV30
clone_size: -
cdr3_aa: AWSVTGLAGDEQF

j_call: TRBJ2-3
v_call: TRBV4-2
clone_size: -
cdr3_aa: ASSQGTRGTDTQY

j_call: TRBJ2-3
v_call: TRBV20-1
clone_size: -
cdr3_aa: SASLAGLTDTQY

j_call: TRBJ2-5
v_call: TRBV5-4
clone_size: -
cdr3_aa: ASSLMGLGGTQY

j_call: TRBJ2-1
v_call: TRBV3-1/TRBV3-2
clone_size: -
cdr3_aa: ASSHSSGRVLNEQF

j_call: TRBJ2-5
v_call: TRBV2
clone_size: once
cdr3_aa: ATGQGWTETQY

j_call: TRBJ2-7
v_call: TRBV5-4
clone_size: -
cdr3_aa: ASSLEGRGGYEQY

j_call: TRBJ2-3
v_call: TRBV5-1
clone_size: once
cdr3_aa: ASRGTELSNTQY

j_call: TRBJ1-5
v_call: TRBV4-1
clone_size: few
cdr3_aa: ASSQETGISQPQH

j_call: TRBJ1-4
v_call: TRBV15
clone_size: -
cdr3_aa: ATSSAGQDNEKLF

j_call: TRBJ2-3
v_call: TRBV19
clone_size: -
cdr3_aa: ASSTGQGRSTDTQY

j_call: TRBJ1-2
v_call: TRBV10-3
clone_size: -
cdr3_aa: AIRAGTDYGYT

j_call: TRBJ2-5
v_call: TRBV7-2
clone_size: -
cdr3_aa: ASSLGGDPGETQY

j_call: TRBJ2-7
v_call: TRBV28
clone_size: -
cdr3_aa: ASKTSGQGARRY

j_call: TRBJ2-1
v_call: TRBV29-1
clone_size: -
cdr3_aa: SVEDPFQAGGASSYNEQF

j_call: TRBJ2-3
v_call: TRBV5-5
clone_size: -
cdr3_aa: ASSLEGGLAGDTQY

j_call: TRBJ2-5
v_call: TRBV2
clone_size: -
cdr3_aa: ASSGGGGGQETQY

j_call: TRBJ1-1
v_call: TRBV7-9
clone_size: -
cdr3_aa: ASSFRDRQGPTEAF

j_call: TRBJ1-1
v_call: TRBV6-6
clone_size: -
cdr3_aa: ASSYQQGLNTEAF

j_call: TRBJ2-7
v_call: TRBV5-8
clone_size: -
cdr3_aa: ASSFFQRKSYEQY

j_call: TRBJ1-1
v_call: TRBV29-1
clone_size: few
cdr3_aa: SAKGTRTNTEAF

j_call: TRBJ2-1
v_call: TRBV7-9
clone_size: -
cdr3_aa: ASSSPVAGGPRNEQF

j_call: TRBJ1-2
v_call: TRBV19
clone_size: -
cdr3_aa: ATGQGTSRGYT

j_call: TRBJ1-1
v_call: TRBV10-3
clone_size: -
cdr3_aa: AISDPLGGQAIEAF

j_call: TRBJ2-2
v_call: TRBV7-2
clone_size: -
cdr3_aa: ASSQGRPGTGELF

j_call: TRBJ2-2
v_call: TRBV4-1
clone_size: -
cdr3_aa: ASSQPDRANLNTGELF

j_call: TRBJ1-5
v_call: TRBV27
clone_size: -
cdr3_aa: ASSRTGSNQPQH

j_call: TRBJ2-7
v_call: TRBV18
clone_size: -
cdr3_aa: ASSPPTIGSRTGMLGHEQY

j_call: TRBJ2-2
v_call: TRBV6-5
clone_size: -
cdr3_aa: ASRPNLAPDGELF

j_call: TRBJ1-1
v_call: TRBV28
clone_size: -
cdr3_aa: ASSFRALGTEAF

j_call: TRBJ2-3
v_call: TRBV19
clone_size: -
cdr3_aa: ASSPMAGFTDTQY

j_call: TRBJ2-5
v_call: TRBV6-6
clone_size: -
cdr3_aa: ASGRGRGDVSETQY

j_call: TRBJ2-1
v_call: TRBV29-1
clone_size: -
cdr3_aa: SVELAGVGNEQF

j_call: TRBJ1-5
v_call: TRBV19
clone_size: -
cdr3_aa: ASTKAGSNQPQH

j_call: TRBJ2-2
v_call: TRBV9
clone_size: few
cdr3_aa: ASSAGLARTGELF

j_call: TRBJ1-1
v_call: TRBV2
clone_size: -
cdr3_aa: ASTGRQGTEAF

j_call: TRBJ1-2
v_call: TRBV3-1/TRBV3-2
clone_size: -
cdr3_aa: ASSQGTGATYGYT

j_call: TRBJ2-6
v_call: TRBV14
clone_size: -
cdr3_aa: ASGAASGANVLT

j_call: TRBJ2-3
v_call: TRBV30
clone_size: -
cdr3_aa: AWSVYAPDFRRDTQY

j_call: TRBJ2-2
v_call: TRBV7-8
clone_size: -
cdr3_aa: ASSLRRELF

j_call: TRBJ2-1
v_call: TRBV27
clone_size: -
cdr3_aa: ASSFSAYNEQF

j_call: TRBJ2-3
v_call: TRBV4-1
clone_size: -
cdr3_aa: ASSPVLAASTDTQY

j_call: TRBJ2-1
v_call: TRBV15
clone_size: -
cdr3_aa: ATSRAGLAGENEQF

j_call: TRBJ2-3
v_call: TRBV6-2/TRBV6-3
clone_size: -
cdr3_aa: ASSYDPRGTIHTDTQY

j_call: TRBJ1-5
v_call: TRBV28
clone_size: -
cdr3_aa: ASSSLPTGDQPQH

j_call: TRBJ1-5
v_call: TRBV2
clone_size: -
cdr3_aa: ASSPQGLNQPQH

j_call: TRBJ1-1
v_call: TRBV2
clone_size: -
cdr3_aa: ASSEVAGGSTEAF